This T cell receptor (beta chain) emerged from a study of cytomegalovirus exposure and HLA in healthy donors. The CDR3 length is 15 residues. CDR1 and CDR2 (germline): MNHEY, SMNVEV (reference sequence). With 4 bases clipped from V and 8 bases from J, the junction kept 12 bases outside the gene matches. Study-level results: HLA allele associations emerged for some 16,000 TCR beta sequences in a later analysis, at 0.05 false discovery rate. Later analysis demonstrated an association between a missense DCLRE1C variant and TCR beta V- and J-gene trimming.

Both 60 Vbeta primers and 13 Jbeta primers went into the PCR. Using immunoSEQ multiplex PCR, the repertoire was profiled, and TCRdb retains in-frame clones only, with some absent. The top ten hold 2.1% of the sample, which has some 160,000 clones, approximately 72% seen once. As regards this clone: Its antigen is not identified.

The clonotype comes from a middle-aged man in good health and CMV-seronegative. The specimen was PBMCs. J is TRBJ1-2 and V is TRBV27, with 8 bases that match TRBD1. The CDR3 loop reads CASSSYEGTGRGYTF. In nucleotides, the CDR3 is TGTGCCAGCAGTTCTTACGAGGGGACAGGTAGAGGCTACACCTTC.